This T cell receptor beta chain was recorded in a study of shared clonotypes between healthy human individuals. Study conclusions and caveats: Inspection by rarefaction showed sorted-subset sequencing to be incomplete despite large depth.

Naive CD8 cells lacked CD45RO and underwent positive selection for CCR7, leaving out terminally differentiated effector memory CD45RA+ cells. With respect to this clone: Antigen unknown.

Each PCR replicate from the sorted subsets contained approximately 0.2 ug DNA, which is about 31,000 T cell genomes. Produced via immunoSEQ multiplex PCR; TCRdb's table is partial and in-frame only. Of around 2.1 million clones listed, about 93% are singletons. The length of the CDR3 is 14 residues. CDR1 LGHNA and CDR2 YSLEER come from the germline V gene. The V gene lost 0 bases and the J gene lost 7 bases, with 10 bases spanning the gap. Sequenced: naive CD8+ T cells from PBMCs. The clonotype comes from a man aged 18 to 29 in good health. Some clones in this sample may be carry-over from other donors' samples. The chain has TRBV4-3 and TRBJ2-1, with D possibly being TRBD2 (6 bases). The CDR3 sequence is CASSQEVRGNEQFF. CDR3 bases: TGCGCCAGCAGCCAAGAGGTGCGGGGTAATGAGCAGTTCTTC.